These T cell receptor beta chains were read from a single sample in a study of response to subunit inactivated influenza vaccine. TCRdb called the RT-PCR reads again in MiXCR, with one record for every CDR3 protein. The sample lists approximately 480,000 distinct CDR3 sequences, 9.5% to 13% occurring once. The source was PBMCs from blood, collected roughly 46 days after vaccination. These receptors were collected from a man over 45 who received an inactivated influenza vaccine. The CDR3 runs from the conserved cysteine through the conserved F or W. The D gene is left open where the match is weak. The size of a clone is reported for some rows only, either as once, few or many, or as a class for expanded clones.

NA	TRBV7-2	TRBJ2-7	NA	CASSLFRGRAYEQYF	TGTGCCAGCAGCTTATTCCGGGGGCGAGCCTACGAGCAGTACTTC
NA	TRBV2	TRBJ1-6	NA	CASSETLYNSPLHF	TGTGCCAGCAGCGAGACCCTCTATAATTCACCCCTCCACTTT
NA	TRBV6-1	TRBJ1-6	NA	CASRRGQTAPLHF	TGTGCCAGCAGGCGCGGACAGACTGCACCCCTCCACTTT
few	TRBV4-1	TRBJ2-3	NA	CASSRIMPGADTQYF	TGCGCCAGCAGCCGGATAATGCCAGGTGCAGATACGCAGTATTTT
few	TRBV7-2	TRBJ1-5	NA	CASSLSHGNQPQHF	TGTGCCAGCAGCTTATCACACGGGAATCAGCCCCAGCATTTT
NA	TRBV11-3	TRBJ2-2	NA	CASSLDRSGELFF	TGTGCCAGCAGCTTAGATAGGTCGGGTGAGCTGTTTTTT
NA	TRBV14	TRBJ2-5	NA	CASSQGTWETQYF	TGTGCCAGCAGCCAAGGGACCTGGGAGACCCAGTACTTC
many	TRBV13	TRBJ2-5	NA	CASSFPQVSETQYF	TGTGCCAGCAGCTTCCCCCAGGTCTCGGAGACCCAGTACTTC
few	TRBV15	TRBJ2-4	NA	CATSRSSSVGFMNIQYF	TGTGCCACCAGCAGATCGAGTTCCGTCGGTTTTATGAACATTCAGTACTTC
many	TRBV29-1	TRBJ1-5	NA	CSVANRGNQPQHF	TGCAGCGTGGCCAACAGGGGCAATCAGCCCCAGCATTTT
few	TRBV7-2	TRBJ1-5	NA	CASSLEGPKGQPQHF	TGTGCCAGCAGCTTAGAAGGCCCGAAGGGTCAGCCCCAGCATTTT
NA	TRBV5-1	TRBJ1-5	TRBD1	CASSPTGNSNQPQHF	TGCGCCAGCAGCCCGACAGGGAATAGCAATCAGCCCCAGCATTTT
NA	TRBV5-1	TRBJ2-3	NA	CASSLETASTDTQYF	TGCGCCAGCAGCTTGGAGACGGCTAGCACAGATACGCAGTATTTT
many	TRBV4-1	TRBJ2-5	NA	CASSHPRSGGFGETQYF	TGCGCCAGCAGCCACCCCCGTTCAGGAGGATTCGGAGAGACCCAGTACTTC
many	TRBV20-1	TRBJ1-3	TRBD1	CSARSRQGYSGNTIYF	TGCAGTGCTAGATCGAGACAGGGATATTCTGGAAACACCATATATTTT
NA	TRBV29-1	TRBJ1-1	NA	CSVEQWTSANTEAFF	TGCAGCGTTGAACAGTGGACGAGTGCGAACACTGAAGCTTTCTTT
many	TRBV12-3/TRBV12-4	TRBJ1-2	NA	CASSPQGVRKHGYTF	TGTGCCAGCAGCCCCCAAGGGGTTAGGAAGCATGGCTACACCTTC
few	TRBV10-3	TRBJ1-4	TRBD1	CAISDPGTGGEKLFF	TGTGCCATCAGTGACCCCGGGACAGGGGGTGAAAAACTGTTTTTT